The 26 T cell receptor beta chains reported below all come from one sample, sequenced in a study of response to subunit inactivated influenza vaccine (dated by TCRdb to 2016 to 2019). Library prep was done by RT-PCR. Reads for this sample came from an Illumina HiSeq 2500. The public reads were run again by TCRdb, first through fastp at Q25 and then through MiXCR, and only productive beta chains were kept. Entries that share a CDR3 protein sequence are merged under the most common genes and DNA. The sample has about 570,000 distinct CDR3 sequences on record, about 11% of them singletons. The ten largest clones capture about 10% of the sample. The same sample was also studied in work on T cells expressing NK-cell markers. As noted in the second study: TCR beta cDNA libraries were made by 5'RACE template switching that added a universal primer site and unique molecular identifiers.

The sample in question was PBMCs from blood, obtained on the day of vaccination. Receptor source: a man between 45 and 60 years old who received an inactivated influenza vaccine. Donor details come from another sample of the same person, matched by shared clones.

This clonotype came up a few times. This rearrangement joins TRBV7-8 to TRBJ2-6; D is unresolved. The CDR3 length is 14 residues. CDR1 is SGHVS, CDR2 FQNEAQ, per germline. Trimming cost V 5 bases and J 4 bases, with 9 bases left between them. CDR3 in amino acids: CASSLDVGANVLTF. The CDR3 DNA follows: TGTGCCAGCAGCCTGGATGTGGGGGCCAACGTCCTGACTTTC. Variable domain in full (rest from reference TRBV7-8 and TRBJ2-6): GAGVSQSPRYKVAKRGQDVALRCDPISGHVSLFWYQQALGQGPEFLTYFQNEAQLDKSGLPSDRFFAERPEGSVSTLKIQRTQQEDSAVYLCASSLDVGANVLTFGAGSRLTVL.

The rearrangement links TRBV4-2 to TRBJ2-1, with 9 nucleotides matching TRBD2. Germline CDR1 reads LGHNA; CDR2 reads YNFKEQ. The CDR3 extends over 16 amino acids. The V gene end was trimmed by 0 bases and the J gene end by 8 bases; junction bases not matched to a gene: 8. CDR3 bases: TGTGCCAGCAGCCAAGATAGAAGCGGGGGGTGGTATGAGCAGTTCTTC. This encodes CASSQDRSGGWYEQFF.

In this sample, this clonotype turned up many times. This chain joins TRBV14 and TRBJ2-2, with D unclear. The CDR3 runs to 13 residues. Germline V gives CDR1 SGHDN, CDR2 FVKESK. Trimming took off 1 base at V and 2 bases at J, with 2 bases between the two ends. The CDR3 DNA reads as TGTGCCAGCAGCCAAGTTAACACCGGGGAGCTGTTTTTT. Amino acids: CASSQVNTGELFF.

This clonotype was detected a few times. The chain has TRBV4-1 and TRBJ1-2; D call uncertain. V lost 5 bases and J 4 bases, leaving 14 bases between the germline ends. This CDR3 spans 14 amino acids. Germline values: CDR1 MGHRA, CDR2 YSYEKL. Written as DNA, the CDR3 is TGCGCCAGCAGCGCGGACGGCTCGCTCTATGGCTACACCTTC. Protein: CASSADGSLYGYTF.

This clonotype has just a few counts. The chain has TRBV11-2 and TRBJ2-7; no clear D gene. Trimming took off 2 bases at V and 0 bases at J, with 11 bases between the two ends. The V gene's germline CDR1 is SGHAT and CDR2 FQNNGV. The CDR3 length is 15 residues. The CDR3 DNA follows: TGTGCCAGCAGCTTATCCGACGGAATCTCCTACGAGCAGTACTTC. Its translation: CASSLSDGISYEQYF.

The chain links TRBV29-1 to TRBJ2-2; D ambiguous. The V gene lost 6 bases and the J gene lost 4 bases, with 9 bases spanning the gap. The CDR3 is 12 amino acids. In germline, CDR1 is SQVTM, CDR2 ANQGSEA. CDR3 bases: TGCAGCGTCACAAGAGGCACCGGGGAGCTGTTTTTT. Protein product: CSVTRGTGELFF.

The chain recombines TRBV12-3 or TRBV12-4 with TRBJ2-5; 9 nucleotides line up with TRBD2. CDR3 size: 16 residues. Losses at the gene ends were 6 bases for V and 5 bases for J; bases not matched to a gene: 13. CDR3 loop: CASSPLRGGSPETQYF. DNA of the CDR3: TGTGCCAGCAGCCCCCTGCGGGGGGGCTCTCCGGAGACCCAGTACTTC.

A word on this clonotype: The junction differs from germline at one of its ends, possibly a read error. The chain joins TRBV29-1 to TRBJ2-5; D gene ambiguous. CDR1 SQVTM and CDR2 ANQGSEA come from the germline V gene. The CDR3 has 12 residues. CDR3 nucleotide sequence: TGCAGCGTTGCAGCGAACGGAGAGACCCGGTACTTC. Its protein is CSVAANGETRYF.

Notes on this clonotype: This may be a read error: a much more frequent sequence differs by one nucleotide. The conserved phenylalanine or tryptophan normally closing the CDR3 is absent here, so this likely arose from a read error. This chain joins TRBV3-1 and TRBJ1-2; the D is unclear. CDR3 length: 13 amino acids. CDR1 LGHDT and CDR2 YNNKEL come from the germline V gene (reference sequence). Deletions cut 1 base from V and 3 bases from J, with 6 bases between. CDR3 in amino acids: CASSQALDYGYTY. CDR3 sequence (DNA): TGTGCCAGCAGCCAAGCACTGGACTATGGCTACACCTAC.

The chain joins TRBV5-1 to TRBJ2-7; the D call may be TRBD1 or TRBD2 (5 bases each). Germline CDR1 reads SGHRS; CDR2 reads YFSETQ. Trimming removed 2 bases at V and 5 bases at J, with 17 bases between. The CDR3 has 15 amino acids. The CDR3 nucleotides are TGCGCCAGCAGCTTCGGGGCAGGAGCTCCTAACGAGCAGTACTTC. It is translated as CASSFGAGAPNEQYF.

This clonotype was detected only a few times. The rearrangement links TRBV6-1 to TRBJ2-2; TRBD2 matches at 8 bases. The germline gives CDR1 MNHNS, CDR2 SASEGT. The V segment lost 6 bases and the J segment 6 bases; nucleotides outside the gene matches: 6. The CDR3 contains 14 residues. The CDR3 protein is CASSKGTRSGELFF. CDR3 bases: TGTGCCAGCAGCAAGGGGACTAGGTCCGGGGAGCTGTTTTTT.

This clonotype was counted between two and nine times. The V gene is TRBV20-1, the J gene TRBJ1-5, with 8 bases aligning to TRBD1. Germline loops: CDR1 DFQATT, CDR2 SNEGSKA (reference sequence). This CDR3 spans 14 amino acids. V was pared by 6 bases and J by 1 base, with 5 bases of the junction left unmatched. The CDR3 DNA reads TGCAGTGCCCGGACAGGGAGAAGCAATCAGCCCCAGCATTTT. It translates to CSARTGRSNQPQHF.

This rearrangement joins TRBV4-3 to TRBJ2-7; maybe TRBD2 (5 bases). The CDR3 loop spans 16 amino acids. V was cut by 0 bases and J by 0 bases, with 12 bases left in between. Germline V CDR1 and CDR2: LGHNA, YSLEER. The CDR3 reads CASSQDQAGYSYEQYF. The DNA for the CDR3 is TGCGCCAGCAGCCAAGATCAGGCGGGCTACTCCTACGAGCAGTACTTC.

The V gene is TRBV6-2 or TRBV6-3, the J gene TRBJ2-6, with D perhaps TRBD1 (5 bases). This CDR3 spans 15 amino acids. The germline V and J ends were trimmed by 4 bases and 5 bases, with 12 bases remaining between them. Germline V lookup: CDR1 MNHEY, CDR2 SVGEGT. CDR3: CASSSSGRWANVLTF. In DNA, the CDR3 is TGTGCCAGCAGTTCCTCAGGGCGATGGGCCAACGTCCTGACTTTC.

V usage is TRBV7-2 and J usage is TRBJ1-2, with TRBD1 identical over 7 bases. The V gene's germline CDR1 is SGHTA and CDR2 FQGNSA. J gave up 4 bases and V 2 bases, and 4 bases lay outside the gene matches. CDR3 length: 14 amino acids. Here the CDR3 reads CASSLTGTVYGYTF. CDR3 DNA: TGTGCCAGCAGCTTAACCGGGACAGTCTATGGCTACACCTTC.

This clonotype was detected a few times. CDR3 amino acids: CASSLTTSGGASKNIQYF. CDR3 bases: TGTGCCAGCAGTCTTACTACTAGCGGGGGGGCCTCCAAAAACATTCAGTACTTC. The chain couples TRBV12-3 or TRBV12-4 to TRBJ2-4; 13 nucleotides match TRBD2. This CDR3 contains 18 residues. V was pared by 5 bases and J by 2 bases, with 9 bases of the junction left unmatched.

This chain links TRBV29-1 with TRBJ2-5, with D possibly being TRBD2 (6 bases). Germline loops: CDR1 SQVTM, CDR2 ANQGSEA. CDR3 length equals 12 residues. The V and J ends lost 3 bases and 4 bases respectively, with 9 bases between them. CDR3: CSVDGRGETQYF. The CDR3 DNA is TGCAGCGTTGACGGGAGAGGAGAGACCCAGTACTTC.

The chain couples TRBV5-1 to TRBJ2-3, with TRBD1 as a possible D gene (5 bases). The CDR3 runs to 15 residues. CDR1 is SGHRS, CDR2 YFSETQ, per germline. Trimming removed 5 bases at V and 2 bases at J, with 15 bases between. The CDR3 nucleotides read TGCGCCAGCAGTGATCTTGGACAAAACACAGATACGCAGTATTTT. Translating gives CASSDLGQNTDTQYF.

The chain recombines TRBV12-3 or TRBV12-4 with TRBJ2-3; D is ambiguous. Deletions cut 5 bases from V and 5 bases from J, with 14 bases between. The CDR3 is made up of 14 amino acids. The CDR3 here is CASSEQTWGDTQYF. CDR3 coding DNA: TGTGCCAGCAGTGAACAGACCTGGGGAGATACGCAGTATTTT.

The chain uses TRBV27 and TRBJ2-3; possibly TRBD2 for D (5 bases). V gave up 7 bases and J gave up 6 bases, with 17 bases separating them. Germline CDR1 reads MNHEY; CDR2 reads SMNVEV (reference sequence). The CDR3 runs to 14 residues. This CDR3 reads CASTSLSRTDTQYF. The CDR3 nucleotides read TGTGCCAGCACTTCACTCTCGCGGACTGATACGCAGTATTTT.

The V and J genes are TRBV20-1 and TRBJ2-7; TRBD1 aligns across 8 bases. V shed 1 base and J 4 bases; nucleotides not matched to a gene: 6. CDR1 is DFQATT and CDR2 is SNEGSKA in the germline V gene (reference sequence). The CDR3 runs 14 residues. CDR3 region: CSARVRTGFYEQYF. DNA for the CDR3: TGCAGTGCTAGAGTCAGGACAGGGTTTTACGAGCAGTACTTC.

This clonotype turned up a few times. J is TRBJ2-3 and V is TRBV5-1, with a possible D match to TRBD2 (5 bases). Germline V gene sequence: CDR1 SGHRS, CDR2 YFSETQ. V was trimmed by 0 bases and J by 3 bases, leaving 8 bases between them. The CDR3 spans 14 residues. CDR3 residues: CASSLALATDTQYF. DNA for the CDR3: TGCGCCAGCAGCTTGGCCCTAGCAACAGATACGCAGTATTTT.

The chain combines TRBV5-1 with TRBJ2-1; tentative D call: TRBD1 (6 bases). Trimming removed 7 bases at V and 0 bases at J, with 11 bases between. Per the germline V gene, CDR1 is SGHRS and CDR2 is YFSETQ. CDR3 length equals 14 residues. CDR3 nucleotides: TGCGCCAGCGCGGCGGACAGCTCCTACAATGAGCAGTTCTTC. Translating it yields CASAADSSYNEQFF.

A remark on this clonotype: Compared with germline, one end of the junction differs, possibly owing to a read error. J is TRBJ2-5 and V is TRBV7-7, with 9 bases that match TRBD1. CDR3 length equals 14 residues. The germline V gene has CDR1 SSHAT and CDR2 FNYEAQ (reference sequence). The DNA for the CDR3 is TGTGCTAGCAGCCAATCGGACAGGGGACAGACCCAGTACTTC. This sequence encodes CASSQSDRGQTQYF.

This chain joins TRBV6-2 or TRBV6-3 and TRBJ2-1; D is unclear. CDR3 length: 15 amino acids. Germline V CDR1 and CDR2: MNHEY, SVGEGT. Trimming took off 5 bases at V and 0 bases at J, with 11 bases between the two ends. The CDR3 loop is CASSPYWISYNEQFF. CDR3 DNA: TGTGCCAGCAGTCCCTATTGGATCTCCTACAATGAGCAGTTCTTC.

As regards this clonotype: At one end the junction does not follow the germline gene, possibly because of a read error. This chain links TRBV10-3 with TRBJ2-5; 7 nucleotides align to TRBD1. Per germline, CDR1 ENHRY and CDR2 SYGVKD. The CDR3 covers 14 residues. The CDR3 is CAIRDGTAQETQYF. Written as DNA, the CDR3 is TGTGCCATCCGTGACGGGACAGCGCAAGAGACCCAGTACTTC.